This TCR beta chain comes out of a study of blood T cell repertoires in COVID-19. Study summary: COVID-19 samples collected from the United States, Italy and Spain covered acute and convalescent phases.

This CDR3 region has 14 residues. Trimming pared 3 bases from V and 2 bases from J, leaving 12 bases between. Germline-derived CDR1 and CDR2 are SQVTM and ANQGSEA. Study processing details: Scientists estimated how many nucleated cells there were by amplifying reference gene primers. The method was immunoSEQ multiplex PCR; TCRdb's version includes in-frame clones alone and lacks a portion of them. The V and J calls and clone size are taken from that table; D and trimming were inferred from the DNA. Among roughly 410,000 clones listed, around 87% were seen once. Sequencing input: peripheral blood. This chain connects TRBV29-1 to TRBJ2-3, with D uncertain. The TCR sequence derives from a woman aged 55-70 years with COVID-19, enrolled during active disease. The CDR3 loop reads CSVEAAASTDTQYF. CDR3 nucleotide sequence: TGCAGCGTTGAGGCGGCGGCTTCCACAGATACGCAGTATTTT.